Presented here are 16 T cell receptor beta chains from one specimen sequenced in a study of tumor-infiltrating lymphocytes in primary liver carcinoma. cDNA specific to TCR beta was made from around 530 ng of total RNA, with a constant-region primer employed for priming. The TCR beta library was amplified through three nested multiplex PCR rounds in a modified ARM-PCR procedure. Both of the initial two PCR rounds ran for 10 cycles and employed TRBV1-TRBV30 forward primers alongside a C-beta reverse primer. TCRdb independently ran MiXCR on the multiplex PCR reads; one entry per CDR3 protein. The table shows fewer than 350,000 distinct CDR3 sequences, with about 60% occurring only once. Unsorted whole blood yielded the blood RNA, and germline DNA was also extracted. Material: peripheral blood. The receptors here all came from a man in his forties with primary liver carcinoma and hepatitis B virus infection.

Regarding this clonotype: At one end, the junction sequence differs from germline, possibly due to a read error. The rearrangement links TRBV28 to TRBJ2-5; 9 bases match TRBD2. Germline CDR1 is MDHEN and CDR2 is SYDVKM. The CDR3 loop spans 15 amino acids. The CDR3 region is CASSPRASGVGTYHF. The CDR3 nucleotides are TGTGCCAGCAGTCCCAGGGCTAGCGGGGTAGGGACTTACCACTTC.

The chain recombines TRBV21-1 with TRBJ2-5; the table names TRBD1, a call not compared with the DNA. TRBV21-1 is termed a pseudogene. This CDR3 is 15 amino acids long. CDR3 in DNA: TGTGCCAGCAGCAAGCCCGGGCCCCCTCAAGAGACCCAGTACTTC. It codes for CASSKPGPPQETQYF.

As to this clonotype: This may arise from a read error, as a much more abundant clone is one base away. This chain uses TRBV6-1 with TRBJ1-2; D possibly corresponds to TRBD1 (6 bases). Trimming took off 7 bases at V and 2 bases at J, with 14 bases between the two ends. Germline V gene sequence: CDR1 MNHNS, CDR2 SASEGT. The CDR3 spans 14 residues. CDR3 DNA: TGTGCCAGCAATTCACAGGGTCCCAACTATGGCTACACCTTC. This codes for CASNSQGPNYGYTF.

On this clonotype: This may arise from a read error, as a much more abundant clone is one base away. Written as DNA, the CDR3 is TGCAGCGTTGGCGAGCCCAGCGGATTGTCGGTTGAGCAGTACTTC. Amino acid sequence: CSVGEPSGLSVEQYF. The V and J genes are TRBV29-1 and TRBJ2-7; TRBD2 is a possible D gene (5 bases). Germline loops: CDR1 SQVTM, CDR2 ANQGSEA. V was clipped by 4 bases and J by 7 bases, with 23 bases between them. The CDR3 contains 15 residues.

In its sample, this clonotype was seen many times. The gene calls are TRBV6-6 and TRBJ1-1, with D possibly being TRBD1 (6 bases). The CDR3 consists of 15 residues. Germline V CDR1 and CDR2: MNHNY, SVGAGI (reference sequence). The V end lost 2 bases, the J end lost 5 bases, and 15 bases lay between the germline ends. CDR3 amino acids: CASSYHGGQGTEAFF. CDR3 DNA: TGTGCCAGCAGTTACCACGGGGGGCAGGGGACTGAAGCTTTCTTT.

Notes on this clonotype: The final CDR3 position lacks the conserved phenylalanine or tryptophan, pointing to a likely read error. This chain uses TRBV6-2 or TRBV6-3 with TRBJ2-7; D is ambiguous. CDR1 and CDR2 (germline): MNHEY, SVGEGT. This CDR3 is built from 13 residues. CDR3 region: CTSSSSLTYEQYL. Here the CDR3 DNA reads TGTACCAGCAGCTCCAGCCTTACCTACGAGCAGTACTTG.

There are a few counts of this clonotype. A read error may explain this, as a much larger clone is one base away. The chain links TRBV28 to TRBJ1-1; possible D gene TRBD1, 5 bases. Germline V gene data show CDR1 as MDHEN and CDR2 as SYDVKM. The CDR3 contains 13 residues. The CDR3 bases are TGTGCCAACAGTCTCCGGGACGGCCGAGAAGCTTTCTTT. This translates into CANSLRDGREAFF.

The V gene is TRBV5-1, the J gene TRBJ2-5; D may be TRBD2 (6 bases). Trimming left V 1 base short and J 3 bases short, with 13 bases between. CDR1 SGHRS and CDR2 YFSETQ come from the germline V gene. The CDR3 runs to 15 residues. CDR3 residues: CASSLHLGGEETQYF. The CDR3 region has the DNA TGCGCCAGCAGCTTGCATCTCGGCGGGGAAGAGACCCAGTACTTC.

The chain recombines TRBV7-8 with TRBJ2-3; TRBD2 matches at 7 bases. This CDR3 is 15 amino acids long. Germline V gene lookup returns CDR1 SGHVS and CDR2 FQNEAQ. The V and J ends lost 3 bases and 2 bases, in that order; junction bases with no gene match: 5. The CDR3 DNA follows: TGTGCCAGCAGCTTGGATAGCGGGTACACAGATACGCAGTATTTT. Protein product: CASSLDSGYTDTQYF. The full variable domain, its missing parts supplied by reference TRBV7-8 and TRBJ2-3, is GAGVSQSPRYKVAKRGQDVALRCDPISGHVSLFWYQQALGQGPEFLTYFQNEAQLDKSGLPSDRFFAERPEGSVSTLKIQRTQQEDSAVYLCASSLDSGYTDTQYFGPGTRLTVL.

On this clonotype itself: The junction departs from the called germline gene at one end, perhaps through a read error. The chain recombines TRBV11-2 with TRBJ2-1; D is possibly TRBD1 (6 bases). The germline V gene encodes CDR1 SGHAT and CDR2 FQNNGV. The CDR3 contains 17 residues. In nucleotides, the CDR3 is TGTGCCAGCAGCTTAGGGGGGCTACCGAGTTCCTACAATGAGCAGCTCTTC. It specifies CASSLGGLPSSYNEQLF.

In regard to this clonotype: Germline is not matched at one junction end, which may reflect a read error. The chain is built from TRBV5-1 and TRBJ2-7, with 10 bases lining up with TRBD1. CDR1 is SGHRS, CDR2 YFSETQ, per germline. The CDR3 covers 14 residues. Here the CDR3 DNA reads TGCGCCAGCAGCCCTGACAGGGGGCCCTACGAGCAATACTTC. Amino acids: CASSPDRGPYEQYF.

This clonotype was detected ten times or more. This chain connects TRBV11-2 to TRBJ2-2; D call uncertain. From germline, CDR1 is SGHAT and CDR2 FQNNGV. CDR3 length: 16 amino acids. V lost 3 bases to trimming and J lost 1 base, with 12 bases between them. CDR3 region: CASSFPEIRNTGELFF. In nucleotides, the CDR3 is TGTGCCAGCAGCTTTCCGGAAATAAGGAACACCGGGGAGCTGTTTTTT.

On this clonotype: A much larger clone lies a single base off, so this may be a read error. V is TRBV6-5 and J is TRBJ2-1, with 7 nucleotides matching TRBD2. The CDR3 length is 16 residues. Germline CDR1 is MNHEY and CDR2 is SVGAGI. V lost 4 bases and J lost 4; bases outside the gene matches: 10. The CDR3 is CASSSLLVGGYNEQFF. The CDR3 DNA reads as TGTGCCAGCAGTTCCCTTTTAGTGGGAGGGTACAATGAGCAGTTCTTC.

Comment on this clonotype: A read error may account for a junction end that differs from germline. V usage is TRBV6-5 and J usage is TRBJ2-7; tentative D call: TRBD2 (6 bases). This CDR3 spans 12 amino acids. From germline, CDR1 is MNHEY and CDR2 SVGAGI. The DNA of the CDR3 is TGCGCCAGCCGGGGGAGCTCCTTCGAGCAGTACTTC. This translates into CASRGSSFEQYF.

On this clonotype itself: Germline is not matched at one junction end, which may reflect a read error. The V call is TRBV25-1, the J call TRBJ2-7; 9 bases line up with TRBD1. This CDR3 region has 12 residues. The germline gives CDR1 MGHDK, CDR2 SYGVNS. The CDR3 bases are TGTGTCAGCACCGGGACAGGGATCGAGCAGTACTTC. Its translation is CVSTGTGIEQYF.

With respect to this clonotype: Its ends do not fully match the called genes, so a read error is possible. The V call is TRBV6-1, the J call TRBJ1-5, with a tentative D call TRBD1 (6 bases). This CDR3 spans 14 amino acids. Germline V CDR1 and CDR2: MNHNS, SASEGT. The CDR3 sequence is CACRGQTGVYPQHF. CDR3 sequence (DNA): TGTGCCTGCAGAGGACAGACCGGGGTCTATCCCCAGCATTTT.